This T cell receptor (beta chain) emerged from a study of T cells in Graves' hyperthyroidism and ophthalmopathy. Per germline, CDR1 SGHTA and CDR2 FQGTGA. Trimming stripped 2 bases from V and 2 bases from J, with 10 bases between. This CDR3 is 15 amino acids long. RNA transcripts yielded amplified TCR beta CDR3 regions. During a first-round RT-PCR of the TCR CDR3, the HTBI primer set was used. Each CDR3 protein is one row after TCRdb ran MiXCR on the multiplex PCR reads. The sample records some 490,000 distinct CDR3 sequences, under 25% being singletons. Study conclusions and caveats: Onset of ophthalmopathy came a median 6.5 months after the model predicted it. The majority of expanded thyroid clonotypes above 0.001 also appeared in blood.

Patients showing uncontrolled infection, other autoimmune disease, pregnancy or lactation were ineligible. For the diagnoses, clinical symptoms, serum thyroxine and TRAb, thyroid ultrasound and orbital computed tomography were used. This clonotype came up a few times. Its target is unknown. This sequence was found in a woman between 65 and 79 years old with Graves' ophthalmopathy. This sequence joins TRBV7-3 and TRBJ2-1; D unresolved. The source material was blood. In nucleotides, the CDR3 is TGTGCCAGCAGCTTAGCGGCGACCGCCTACAATGAGCAGTTCTTC. Protein sequence: CASSLAATAYNEQFF.